Below, one T cell receptor beta chain is given with its context. This entry is derived from a study of blood T cell repertoires in COVID-19. Study background: Acute-phase and convalescent COVID-19 samples originated in the United States, Italy and Spain. In each case, the material was cDNA or gDNA derived from T cells, B-cell-depleted T cells, or PBMCs.

Trimming pared 1 base from V and 5 bases from J, leaving 15 bases between. The CDR3 spans 15 residues. Germline V CDR1 and CDR2: LGHDT, YNNKEL (reference sequence). Original data processing: For nucleated cells, counts were estimated from reference gene primer amplification. The table came from immunoSEQ multiplex PCR; TCRdb's copy has only in-frame clones and leaves some out. Clone size and V and J calls were adopted from that table, with D and trimming inferred from the DNA. Of around 85,000 clones detected, 87% appear once; the ten largest clones hold 5.4%. The sequenced sample was peripheral blood. This chain links TRBV3-1 (or the pseudogene TRBV3-2) with TRBJ2-7; D uncertain. This clonotype originated in a man aged 60 to 69 with acute or convalescent COVID-19. CDR3 in amino acids: CASSQGSSRWDEQYF. The CDR3 coding sequence is TGTGCCAGCAGCCAAGGGTCCTCGCGGTGGGACGAGCAGTACTTC.